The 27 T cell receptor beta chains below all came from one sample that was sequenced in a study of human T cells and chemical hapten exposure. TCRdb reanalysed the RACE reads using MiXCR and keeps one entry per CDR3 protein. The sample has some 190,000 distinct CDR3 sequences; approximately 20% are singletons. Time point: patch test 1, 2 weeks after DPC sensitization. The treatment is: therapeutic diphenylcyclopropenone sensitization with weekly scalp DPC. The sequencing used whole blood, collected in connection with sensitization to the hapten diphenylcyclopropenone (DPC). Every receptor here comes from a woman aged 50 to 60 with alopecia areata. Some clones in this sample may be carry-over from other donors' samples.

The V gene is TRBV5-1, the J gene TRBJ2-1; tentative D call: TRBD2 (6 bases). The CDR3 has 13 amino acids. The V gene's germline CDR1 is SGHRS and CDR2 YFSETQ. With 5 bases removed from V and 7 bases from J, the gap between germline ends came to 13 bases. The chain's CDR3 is CASRLEAGNEQFF. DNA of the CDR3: TGCGCCAGCAGACTGGAGGCGGGGAATGAGCAGTTCTTC.

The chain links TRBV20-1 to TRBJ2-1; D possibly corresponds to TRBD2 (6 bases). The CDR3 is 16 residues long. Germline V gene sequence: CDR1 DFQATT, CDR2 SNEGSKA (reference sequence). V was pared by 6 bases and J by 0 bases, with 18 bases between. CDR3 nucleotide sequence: TGCAGTGCGCAGACCCCACGGGGGAGCTCCTACAATGAGCAGTTCTTC. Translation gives CSAQTPRGSSYNEQFF.

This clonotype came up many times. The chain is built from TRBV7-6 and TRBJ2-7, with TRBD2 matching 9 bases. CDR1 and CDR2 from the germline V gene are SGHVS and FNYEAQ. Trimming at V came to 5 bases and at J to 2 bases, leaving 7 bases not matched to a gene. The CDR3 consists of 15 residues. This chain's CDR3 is CASSLFSGSTYEQYF. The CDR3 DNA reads TGTGCCAGCAGCCTATTTAGCGGGAGCACCTACGAGCAGTACTTC.

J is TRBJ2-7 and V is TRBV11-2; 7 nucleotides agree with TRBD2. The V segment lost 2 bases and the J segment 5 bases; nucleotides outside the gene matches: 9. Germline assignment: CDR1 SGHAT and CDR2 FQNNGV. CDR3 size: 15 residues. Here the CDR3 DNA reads TGTGCCAGCAGCTTATTGGCGGGAGAATGGCACGAGCAGTACTTC. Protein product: CASSLLAGEWHEQYF.

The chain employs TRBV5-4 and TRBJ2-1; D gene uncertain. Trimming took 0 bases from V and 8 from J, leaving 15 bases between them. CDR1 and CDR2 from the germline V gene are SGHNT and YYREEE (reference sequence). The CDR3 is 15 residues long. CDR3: CASSLDPDGFDEQFF. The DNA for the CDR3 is TGTGCCAGCAGCTTGGACCCGGACGGGTTCGATGAGCAGTTCTTC.

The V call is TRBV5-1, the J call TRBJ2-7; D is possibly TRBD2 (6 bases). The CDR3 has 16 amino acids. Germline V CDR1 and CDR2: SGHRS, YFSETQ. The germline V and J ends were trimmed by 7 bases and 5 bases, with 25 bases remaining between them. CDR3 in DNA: TGCGCCAGCGCGGCGTTCTCGGGGGTTCCCTCGGACGAGCAGTACTTC. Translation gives CASAAFSGVPSDEQYF. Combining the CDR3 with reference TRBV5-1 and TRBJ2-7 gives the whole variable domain KAGVTQTPRYLIKTRGQQVTLSCSPISGHRSVSWYQQTPGQGLQFLFEYFSETQRNKGNFPGRFSGRQFSNSRSEMNVSTLELGDSALYLCASAAFSGVPSDEQYFGPGTRLTVT.

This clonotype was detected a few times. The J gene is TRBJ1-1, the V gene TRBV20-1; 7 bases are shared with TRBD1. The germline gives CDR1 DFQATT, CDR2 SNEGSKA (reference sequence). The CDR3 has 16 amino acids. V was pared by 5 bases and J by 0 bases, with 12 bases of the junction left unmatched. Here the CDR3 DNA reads TGCAGTGCTGAAGACAGGGTTGATTTTCTGAACACTGAAGCTTTCTTT. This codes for CSAEDRVDFLNTEAFF.

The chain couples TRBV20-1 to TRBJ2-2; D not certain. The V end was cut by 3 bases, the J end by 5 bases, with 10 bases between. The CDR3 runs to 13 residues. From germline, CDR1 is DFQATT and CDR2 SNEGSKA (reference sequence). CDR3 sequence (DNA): TGCAGTGCTAGTGCTCTAGGAACCGGGGAGCTGTTTTTT. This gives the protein CSASALGTGELFF.

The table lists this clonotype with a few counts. The CDR3 bases are TGTGCCATCAGCCCGGGACACACAGATACGCAGTATTTT. It translates to CAISPGHTDTQYF. J is TRBJ2-3 and V is TRBV10-3; a weak D match, TRBD1 (6 bases). The CDR3 consists of 13 residues. The germline CDR1 and CDR2 sequences are ENHRY and SYGVKD. Trimming removed 6 bases at V and 2 bases at J, with 9 bases between.

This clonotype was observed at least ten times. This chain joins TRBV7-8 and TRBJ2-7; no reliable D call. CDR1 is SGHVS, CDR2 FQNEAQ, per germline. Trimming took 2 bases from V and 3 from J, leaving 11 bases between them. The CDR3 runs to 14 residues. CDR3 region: CASSLMALDYEQYF. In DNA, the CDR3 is TGTGCCAGCAGCTTAATGGCGTTAGACTACGAGCAGTACTTC.

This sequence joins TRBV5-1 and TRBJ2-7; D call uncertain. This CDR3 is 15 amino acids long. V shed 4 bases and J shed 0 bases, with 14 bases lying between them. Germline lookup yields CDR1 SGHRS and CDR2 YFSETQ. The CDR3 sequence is CASSETEYLSYEQYF. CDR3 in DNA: TGCGCCAGCAGCGAGACTGAATACCTCTCCTACGAGCAGTACTTC.

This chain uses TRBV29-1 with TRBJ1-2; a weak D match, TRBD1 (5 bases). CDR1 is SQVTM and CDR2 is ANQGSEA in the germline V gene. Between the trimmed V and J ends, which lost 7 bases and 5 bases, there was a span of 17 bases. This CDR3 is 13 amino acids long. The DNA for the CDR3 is TGCAGCGCCGGGACTTTTGGAGCATATGGCTACACCTTC. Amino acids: CSAGTFGAYGYTF.

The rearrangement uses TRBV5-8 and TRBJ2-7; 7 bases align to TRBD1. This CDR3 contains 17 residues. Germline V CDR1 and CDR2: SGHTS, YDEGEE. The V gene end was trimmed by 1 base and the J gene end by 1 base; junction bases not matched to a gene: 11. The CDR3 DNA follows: TGTGCCAGCAGCTTGTTTTGGCAGGACAGGCAATCCTACGAGCAGTACTTC. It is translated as CASSLFWQDRQSYEQYF.

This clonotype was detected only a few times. CDR3 in DNA: TGTGCCAGCAGCTTAAGGCGGGAGTCGGGCACCGGGGAGCTGTTTTTT. Translating gives CASSLRRESGTGELFF. The chain has TRBV7-9 and TRBJ2-2; TRBD2 matches at 7 bases. The CDR3 totals 16 residues. The germline gives CDR1 SEHNR, CDR2 FQNEAQ (reference sequence). J was trimmed by 4 bases and V by 2 bases; bases with no gene match: 7.

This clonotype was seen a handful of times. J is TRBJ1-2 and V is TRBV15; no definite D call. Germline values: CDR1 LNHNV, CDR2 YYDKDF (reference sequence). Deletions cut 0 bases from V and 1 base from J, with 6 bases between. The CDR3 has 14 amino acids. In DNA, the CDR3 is TGTGCCACCAGCAGAGATCCACTTAACTATGGCTACACCTTC. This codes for CATSRDPLNYGYTF.

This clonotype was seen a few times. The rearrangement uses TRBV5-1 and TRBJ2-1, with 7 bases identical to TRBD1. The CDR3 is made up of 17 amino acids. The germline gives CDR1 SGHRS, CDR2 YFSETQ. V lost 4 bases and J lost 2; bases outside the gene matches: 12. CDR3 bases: TGCGCCAGCAGCCCCCGGCCCGGGGACAGAACCTACAATGAGCAGTTCTTC. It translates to CASSPRPGDRTYNEQFF.

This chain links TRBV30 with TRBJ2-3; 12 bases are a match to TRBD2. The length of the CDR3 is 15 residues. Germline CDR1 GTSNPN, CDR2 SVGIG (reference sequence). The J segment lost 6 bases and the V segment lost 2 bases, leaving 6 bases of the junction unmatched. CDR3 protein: CAWSHPTSGSDTQYF. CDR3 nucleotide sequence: TGTGCCTGGAGTCACCCGACTAGCGGGAGTGATACGCAGTATTTT.

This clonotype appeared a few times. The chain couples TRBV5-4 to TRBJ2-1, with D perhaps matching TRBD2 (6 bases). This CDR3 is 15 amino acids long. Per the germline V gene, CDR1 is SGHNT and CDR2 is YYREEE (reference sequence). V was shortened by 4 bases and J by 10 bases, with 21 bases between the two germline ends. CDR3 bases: TGTGCCAGCAGCCCGATCGGACTACCCGAGCGGGAGCAGTTCTTC. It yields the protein CASSPIGLPEREQFF.

Here the CDR3 reads CASSPAGYRDTEAFF. The CDR3 coding sequence is TGTGCCAGCTCACCAGCGGGATACCGCGACACTGAAGCTTTCTTT. The chain couples TRBV18 to TRBJ1-1, with D hard to call. Trimming shortened V by 2 bases and J by 3 bases, and 13 bases separated the two germline ends. This CDR3 is 15 amino acids long. Germline values: CDR1 KGHSH, CDR2 LQKENI.

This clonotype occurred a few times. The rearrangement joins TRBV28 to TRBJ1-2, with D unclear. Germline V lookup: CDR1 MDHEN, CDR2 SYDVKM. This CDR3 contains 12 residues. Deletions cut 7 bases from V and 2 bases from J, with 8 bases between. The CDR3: CASKAVNYGYTF. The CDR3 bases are TGTGCCAGCAAAGCAGTGAACTATGGCTACACCTTC.

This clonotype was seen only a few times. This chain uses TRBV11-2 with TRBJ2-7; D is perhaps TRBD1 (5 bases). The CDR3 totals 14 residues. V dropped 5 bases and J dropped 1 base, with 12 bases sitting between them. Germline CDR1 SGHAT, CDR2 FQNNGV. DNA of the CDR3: TGTGCCAGCAGCCCACAGGCAGGTTCCTACGAGCAGTACTTC. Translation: CASSPQAGSYEQYF.

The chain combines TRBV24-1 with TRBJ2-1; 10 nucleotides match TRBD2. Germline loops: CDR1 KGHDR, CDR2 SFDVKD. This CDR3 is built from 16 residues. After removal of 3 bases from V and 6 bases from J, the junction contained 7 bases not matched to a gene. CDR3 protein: CATSDGGLAGANEQFF. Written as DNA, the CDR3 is TGTGCCACCAGTGATGGCGGGCTAGCGGGAGCCAATGAGCAGTTCTTC.

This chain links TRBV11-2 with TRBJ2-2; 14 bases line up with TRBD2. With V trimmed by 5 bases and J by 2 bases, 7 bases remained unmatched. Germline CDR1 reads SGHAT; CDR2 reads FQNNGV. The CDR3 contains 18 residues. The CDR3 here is CASSPRLAGGPNTGELFF. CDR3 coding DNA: TGTGCCAGCAGCCCGAGACTAGCGGGAGGGCCTAACACCGGGGAGCTGTTTTTT.

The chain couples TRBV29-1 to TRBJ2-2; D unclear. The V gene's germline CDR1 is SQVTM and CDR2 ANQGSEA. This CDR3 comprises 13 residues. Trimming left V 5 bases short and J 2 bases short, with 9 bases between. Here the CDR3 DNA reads TGCAGCGTTTGGTGGGGAAACACCGGGGAGCTGTTTTTT. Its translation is CSVWWGNTGELFF.

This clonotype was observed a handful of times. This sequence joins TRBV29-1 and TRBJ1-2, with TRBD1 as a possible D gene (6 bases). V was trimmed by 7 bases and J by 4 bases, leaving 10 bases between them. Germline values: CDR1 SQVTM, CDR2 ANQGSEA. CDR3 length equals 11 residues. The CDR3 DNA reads TGCAGCGAGATGACAGGCTATGGCTACACCTTC. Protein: CSEMTGYGYTF.

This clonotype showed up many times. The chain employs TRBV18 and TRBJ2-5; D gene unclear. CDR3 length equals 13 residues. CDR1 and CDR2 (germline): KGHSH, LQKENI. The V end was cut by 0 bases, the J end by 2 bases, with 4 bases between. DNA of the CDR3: TGTGCCAGCTCACCACCGTCACAAGAGACCCAGTACTTC. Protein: CASSPPSQETQYF.

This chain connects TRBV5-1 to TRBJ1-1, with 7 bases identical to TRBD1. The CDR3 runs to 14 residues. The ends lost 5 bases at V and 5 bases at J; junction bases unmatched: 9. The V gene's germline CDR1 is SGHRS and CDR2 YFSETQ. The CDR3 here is CASRKIQGETEAFF. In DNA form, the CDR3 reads TGCGCCAGCAGAAAAATTCAGGGGGAAACTGAAGCTTTCTTT. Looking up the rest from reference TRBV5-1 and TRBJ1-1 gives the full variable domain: KAGVTQTPRYLIKTRGQQVTLSCSPISGHRSVSWYQQTPGQGLQFLFEYFSETQRNKGNFPGRFSGRQFSNSRSEMNVSTLELGDSALYLCASRKIQGETEAFFGQGTRLTVV.